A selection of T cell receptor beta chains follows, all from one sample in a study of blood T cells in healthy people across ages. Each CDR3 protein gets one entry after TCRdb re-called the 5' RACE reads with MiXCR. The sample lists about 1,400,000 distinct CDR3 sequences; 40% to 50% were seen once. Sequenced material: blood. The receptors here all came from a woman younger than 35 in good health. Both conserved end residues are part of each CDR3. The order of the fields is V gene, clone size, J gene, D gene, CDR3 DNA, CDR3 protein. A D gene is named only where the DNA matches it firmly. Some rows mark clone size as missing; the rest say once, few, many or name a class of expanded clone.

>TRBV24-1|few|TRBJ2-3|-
TGTGCCACCAGTGACCGCGGGGCATCGACAGATACGCAGTATTTT
CATSDRGASTDTQYF
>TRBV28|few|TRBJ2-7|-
TGTGCCAGCAGTTTGTGGCCAGGGGGAGGTGGCGAGCAGTACTTC
CASSLWPGGGGEQYF
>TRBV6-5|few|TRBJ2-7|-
TGTGCCAGCAGTTTTGGACGGGTAGATTACAATGAGCAGTACTTC
CASSFGRVDYNEQYF
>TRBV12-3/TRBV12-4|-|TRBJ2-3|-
TGTGCCAGCAGGAGCCTCAGGGGCGGAGGGGGAGCAGATACGGAATATTTT
CASRSLRGGGGADTEYF
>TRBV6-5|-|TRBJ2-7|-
TGTGCCATAAGGTCGGCTGGCTCCTACGAGCAGTACTTC
CAIRSAGSYEQYF
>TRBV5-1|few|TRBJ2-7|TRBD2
TGCGCCAGCAGCGGACGGGGGGAGTACTACGAGCAGTACTTC
CASSGRGEYYEQYF
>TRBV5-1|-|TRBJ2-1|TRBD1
TGCGCCAGCAGCTTGGCGGGACAGAGAAACTACAATGAGCAGTTCTTC
CASSLAGQRNYNEQFF
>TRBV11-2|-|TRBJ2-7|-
TGTGCCGTCCGGGACGGATACGAGCAGTACTTC
CAVRDGYEQYF
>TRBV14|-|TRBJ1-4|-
TGTGCCAGCAGCCAAGATAGATCAACTAATGAAAAACTGTTTTTT
CASSQDRSTNEKLFF
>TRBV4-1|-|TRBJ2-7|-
TGCGCCAGCAGCCGACCCGGGGTGGGGTTGAGCTCCTACGAGCAGTACTTC
CASSRPGVGLSSYEQYF
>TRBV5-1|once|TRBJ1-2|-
TGCGCCAGCAGCTTGGGCGGTGTATCCAGTGGCTACACCTTC
CASSLGGVSSGYTF
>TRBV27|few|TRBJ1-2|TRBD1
TGTGCCATCAGGACAGGGGGCGGCTACACCTTC
CAIRTGGGYTF
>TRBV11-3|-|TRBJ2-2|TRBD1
TGTGCCAGCAGCTCCGGGGTGCAGGGGGTCGGGGAGCTGTTTTTT
CASSSGVQGVGELFF
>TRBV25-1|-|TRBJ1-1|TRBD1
TGTGCCTGCAGCGAACGACAGGGGATGAACACTGAAGCTTTCTTT
CACSERQGMNTEAFF
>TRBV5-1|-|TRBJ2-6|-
TGCGCCAGCAGCTTGGAGACAGGGGCCAACGTCCTGACTTTC
CASSLETGANVLTF